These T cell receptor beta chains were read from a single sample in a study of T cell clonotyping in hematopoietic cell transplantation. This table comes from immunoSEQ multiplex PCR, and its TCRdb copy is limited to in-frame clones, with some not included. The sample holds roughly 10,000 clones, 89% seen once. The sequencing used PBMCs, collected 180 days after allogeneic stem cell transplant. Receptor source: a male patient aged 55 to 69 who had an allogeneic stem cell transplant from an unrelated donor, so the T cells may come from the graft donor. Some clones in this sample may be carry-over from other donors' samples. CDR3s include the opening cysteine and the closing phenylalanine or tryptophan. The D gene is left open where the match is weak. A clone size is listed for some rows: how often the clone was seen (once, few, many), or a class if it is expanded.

TGTGCCAGCAGCGATCACGAGCGGACCGAGCAGTTCTTC	CASSDHERTEQFF	.	TRBV9	TRBJ2-1	.
TGTGCCAGCAGCGTAGAGGGGGAGACCCAGTACTTC	CASSVEGETQYF	.	TRBV9	TRBJ2-5	.
TGCGCCAGCAGCTTGGTTTCAAGGTTCGCCTACGAGCAGTACTTC	CASSLVSRFAYEQYF	.	TRBV5-1	TRBJ2-7	.
TGTGCCAGCAGTTACTCATGGTCAGGCAAACAAGAGACCCAGTACTTC	CASSYSWSGKQETQYF	few	TRBV6-5	TRBJ2-5	.
TGTGCCAGTAGTATAGGACAGAACACCGGGGAGCTGTTTTTT	CASSIGQNTGELFF	.	TRBV19	TRBJ2-2	.
TGCGCCAGCAGCCGACAAGAGACCCAGTACTTC	CASSRQETQYF	.	TRBV5-1	TRBJ2-5	.
TGTGCCAGCAGCTTAGCGCGAGGGGTAGGGAGCTACGAGCAGTACTTC	CASSLARGVGSYEQYF	.	TRBV7-8	TRBJ2-7	.
TGCAGTGCTGTGATTTCGTACGAGCAGTACTTC	CSAVISYEQYF	.	TRBV20-1	TRBJ2-7	.
TGTGCCAGCAGTATCGGGCCCGCCAATCAGCCCCAGCATTTT	CASSIGPANQPQHF	.	TRBV28	TRBJ1-5	.
TGTGCCAGCAGTTTATCCAGGGGCGGCTACGAGCAGTACTTC	CASSLSRGGYEQYF	.	TRBV27	TRBJ2-7	.
TGTGCCAGCAGCCAGCGACAGGGGGCGCGGTACGGTGGCTATGGCTACACCTTC	CASSQRQGARYGGYGYTF	.	TRBV7-2	TRBJ1-2	TRBD1
TGTGCCAGCAGCTTGGGACACATCCCCTCCTACGAGCAGTACTTC	CASSLGHIPSYEQYF	.	TRBV5-6	TRBJ2-7	.
TGCGCCAGCAGCCTAAACCCAGGGGGCGAGACCCAGTACTTC	CASSLNPGGETQYF	.	TRBV5-1	TRBJ2-5	TRBD1
TGTGCCAGCAGCTTGGTCGGGATCACAACTAATGAAAAACTGTTTTTT	CASSLVGITTNEKLFF	.	TRBV5-5	TRBJ1-4	.
TGTGCCAGCAGCTATAGGGGCGGCGGCAATCAGCCCCAGCATTTT	CASSYRGGGNQPQHF	.	TRBV7-2	TRBJ1-5	.
TGTGCCAGCAGTTCGGTGGACAGGGGGATTGGCTACACCTTC	CASSSVDRGIGYTF	.	TRBV7-2	TRBJ1-2	TRBD1
TGTGCCAGCAGATACAGGGGAGTAGGCAATCAGCCCCAGCATTTT	CASRYRGVGNQPQHF	.	TRBV2	TRBJ1-5	TRBD1
TGTGCCAGCAGTCCTACAGGGGTTTTAACCGGGGAGCTGTTTTTT	CASSPTGVLTGELFF	.	TRBV6-5	TRBJ2-2	TRBD1
TGTGCCAGCAGCCCCGGGGAGACCCAGTACTTC	CASSPGETQYF	.	TRBV11-2	TRBJ2-5	.
TGTGCCAGCAGTGACTCGGCAGGGGTTGAGCAGTTCTTC	CASSDSAGVEQFF	.	TRBV6-4	TRBJ2-1	.
TGCAGCGTTGACTGGGGGGGCCACGAGCAGTACTTC	CSVDWGGHEQYF	.	TRBV29-1	TRBJ2-7	.
TGTGCCAGCAACCACCTTAGCCCGGCCACTGAAGCTTTCTTT	CASNHLSPATEAFF	.	TRBV6-6	TRBJ1-1	.
TGTGCCAGCACCTCGGGAGGGGGGACCGGGGAGCTGTTTTTT	CASTSGGGTGELFF	.	TRBV6-5	TRBJ2-2	TRBD2